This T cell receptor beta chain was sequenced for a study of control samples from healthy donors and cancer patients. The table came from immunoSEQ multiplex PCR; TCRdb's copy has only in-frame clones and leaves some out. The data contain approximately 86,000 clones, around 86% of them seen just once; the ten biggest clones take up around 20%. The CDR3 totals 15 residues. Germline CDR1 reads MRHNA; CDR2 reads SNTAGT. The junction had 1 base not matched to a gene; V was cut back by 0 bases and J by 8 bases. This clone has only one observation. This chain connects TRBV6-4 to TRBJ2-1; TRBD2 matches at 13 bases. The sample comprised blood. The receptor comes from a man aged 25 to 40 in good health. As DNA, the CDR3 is TGTGCCAGCAGTGACTCAACTAGCGGGGGGGATGAGCAGTTCTTC. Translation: CASSDSTSGGDEQFF.